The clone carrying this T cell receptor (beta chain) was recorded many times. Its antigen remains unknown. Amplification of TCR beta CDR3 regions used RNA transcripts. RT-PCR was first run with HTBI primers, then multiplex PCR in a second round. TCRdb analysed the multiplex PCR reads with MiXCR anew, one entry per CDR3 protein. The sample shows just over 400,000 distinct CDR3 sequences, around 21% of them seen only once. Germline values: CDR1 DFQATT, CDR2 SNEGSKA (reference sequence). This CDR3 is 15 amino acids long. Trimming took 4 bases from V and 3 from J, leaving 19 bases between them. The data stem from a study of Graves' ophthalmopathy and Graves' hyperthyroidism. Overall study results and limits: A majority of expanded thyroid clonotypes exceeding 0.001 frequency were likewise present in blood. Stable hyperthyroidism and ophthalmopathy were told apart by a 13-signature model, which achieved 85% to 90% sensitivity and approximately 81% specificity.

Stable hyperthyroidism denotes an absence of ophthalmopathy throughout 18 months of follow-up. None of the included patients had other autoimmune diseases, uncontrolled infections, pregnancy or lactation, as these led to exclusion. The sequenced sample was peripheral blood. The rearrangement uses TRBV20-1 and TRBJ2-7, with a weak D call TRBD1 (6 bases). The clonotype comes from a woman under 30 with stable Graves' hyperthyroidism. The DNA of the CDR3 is TGCAGTGCTATCAGTAGGGGGAGTGACATCTACGAGCAGTACTTC. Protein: CSAISRGSDIYEQYF.